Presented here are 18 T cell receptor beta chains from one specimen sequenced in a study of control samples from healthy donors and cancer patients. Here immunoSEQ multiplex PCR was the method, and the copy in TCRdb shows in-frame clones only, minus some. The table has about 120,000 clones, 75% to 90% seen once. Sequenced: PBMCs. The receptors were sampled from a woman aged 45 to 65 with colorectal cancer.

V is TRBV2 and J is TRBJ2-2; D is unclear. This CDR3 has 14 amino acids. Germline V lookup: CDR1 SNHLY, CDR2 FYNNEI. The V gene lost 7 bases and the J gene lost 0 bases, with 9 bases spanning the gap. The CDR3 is CASNYISNTGELFF. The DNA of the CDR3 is TGTGCCAGCAATTACATCTCGAACACCGGGGAGCTGTTTTTT.

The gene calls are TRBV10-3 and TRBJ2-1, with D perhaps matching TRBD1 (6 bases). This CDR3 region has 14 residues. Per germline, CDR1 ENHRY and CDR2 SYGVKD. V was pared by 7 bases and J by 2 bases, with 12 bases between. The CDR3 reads CAITKDSAYNEQFF. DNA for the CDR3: TGTGCCATCACCAAGGACAGCGCCTACAATGAGCAGTTCTTC.

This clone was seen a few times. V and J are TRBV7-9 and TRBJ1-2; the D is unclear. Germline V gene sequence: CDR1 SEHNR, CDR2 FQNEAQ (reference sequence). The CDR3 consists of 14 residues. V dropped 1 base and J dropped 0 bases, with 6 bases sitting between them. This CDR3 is CASSLGGTNYGYTF. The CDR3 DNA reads TGTGCCAGCAGCTTAGGAGGGACTAACTATGGCTACACCTTC.

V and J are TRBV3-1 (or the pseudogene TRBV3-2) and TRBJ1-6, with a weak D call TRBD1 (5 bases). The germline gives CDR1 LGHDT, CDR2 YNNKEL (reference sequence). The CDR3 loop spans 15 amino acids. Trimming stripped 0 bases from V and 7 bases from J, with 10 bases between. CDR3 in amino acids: CASSQEAGGNSPLHF. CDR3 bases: TGTGCCAGCAGCCAAGAGGCGGGGGGGAATTCACCCCTCCACTTT.

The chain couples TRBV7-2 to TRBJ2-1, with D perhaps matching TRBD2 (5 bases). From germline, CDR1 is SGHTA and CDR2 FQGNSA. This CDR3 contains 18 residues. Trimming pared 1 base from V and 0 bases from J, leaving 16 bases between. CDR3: CASSLEFITGISYNEQFF. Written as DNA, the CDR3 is TGTGCCAGCAGCTTAGAGTTCATAACGGGAATCTCCTACAATGAGCAGTTCTTC.

The CDR3 loop reads CSVWGQGAYEQFF. CDR3 bases: TGCAGCGTTTGGGGACAGGGGGCTTATGAGCAGTTCTTC. The chain combines TRBV29-1 with TRBJ2-1; 12 bases map to TRBD1. The CDR3 contains 13 residues. Per the germline V gene, CDR1 is SQVTM and CDR2 is ANQGSEA. Germline trimming cut 5 bases from V and 8 bases from J; bases unmatched to any gene: 4.

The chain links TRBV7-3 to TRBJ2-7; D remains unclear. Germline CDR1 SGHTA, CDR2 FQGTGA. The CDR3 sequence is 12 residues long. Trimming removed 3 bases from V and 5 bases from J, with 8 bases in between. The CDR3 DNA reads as TGTGCCAGCAGCTTCTCCGAAAACGAGCAGTACTTC. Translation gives CASSFSENEQYF. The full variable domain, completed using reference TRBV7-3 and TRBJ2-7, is GAGVSQTPSNKVTEKGKYVELRCDPISGHTALYWYRQSLGQGPEFLIYFQGTGAADDSGLPNDRFFAVRPEGSVSTLKIQRTERGDSAVYLCASSFSENEQYFGPGTRLTVT.

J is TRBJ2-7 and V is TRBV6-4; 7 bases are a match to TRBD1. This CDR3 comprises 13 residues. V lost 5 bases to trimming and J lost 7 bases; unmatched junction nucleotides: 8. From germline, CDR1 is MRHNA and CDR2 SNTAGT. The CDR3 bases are TGTGCCAGCAGTTCCGACGGACAGGCGGAGCAGTACTTC. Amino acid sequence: CASSSDGQAEQYF.

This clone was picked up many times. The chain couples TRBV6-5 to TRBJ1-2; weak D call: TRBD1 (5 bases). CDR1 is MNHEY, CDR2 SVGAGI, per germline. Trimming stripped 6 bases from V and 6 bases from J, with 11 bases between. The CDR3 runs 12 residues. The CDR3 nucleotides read TGTGCCAGCAGAACAGGAATGAATGGCTACACCTTC. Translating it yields CASRTGMNGYTF.

As DNA, the CDR3 is TGCGCCAGCAGCTTCGGGACAGGGATTGGCACTGAAGCTTTCTTT. As protein: CASSFGTGIGTEAFF. The chain is built from TRBV5-1 and TRBJ1-1, with 9 bases that match TRBD1. Trimming cost V 2 bases and J 4 bases; bases outside gene matches: 6. This CDR3 has 15 residues. Looked up from germline, CDR1 is SGHRS and CDR2 is YFSETQ.

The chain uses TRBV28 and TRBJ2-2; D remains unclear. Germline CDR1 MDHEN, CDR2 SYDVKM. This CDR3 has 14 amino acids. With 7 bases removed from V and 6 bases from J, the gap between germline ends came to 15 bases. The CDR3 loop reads CASMWPGGAGELFF. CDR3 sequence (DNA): TGTGCCAGCATGTGGCCTGGCGGTGCCGGGGAGCTGTTTTTT.

The CDR3 DNA sequence: TGTGCCACCAGCAGAGATGCGAGCCTGGATAATTCACCCCTCCACTTT. Translated, it gives CATSRDASLDNSPLHF. The rearrangement links TRBV15 to TRBJ1-6; unclear D gene. This CDR3 spans 16 amino acids. Trimming left V 0 bases short and J 5 bases short, with 11 bases between. The V gene's germline CDR1 is LNHNV and CDR2 YYDKDF (reference sequence). Drawing the rest from reference TRBV15 and TRBJ1-6, the complete variable domain is DAMVIQNPRYQVTQFGKPVTLSCSQTLNHNVMYWYQQKSSQAPKLLFHYYDKDFNNEADTPDNFQSRRPNTSFCFLDIRSPGLGDTAMYLCATSRDASLDNSPLHFGNGTRLTVT.

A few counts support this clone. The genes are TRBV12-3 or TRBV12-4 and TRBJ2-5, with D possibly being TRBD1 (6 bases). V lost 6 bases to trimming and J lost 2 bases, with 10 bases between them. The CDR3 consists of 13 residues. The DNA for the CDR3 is TGTGCCAGCAGCGGACAGTTACAAGAGACCCAGTACTTC. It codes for CASSGQLQETQYF.

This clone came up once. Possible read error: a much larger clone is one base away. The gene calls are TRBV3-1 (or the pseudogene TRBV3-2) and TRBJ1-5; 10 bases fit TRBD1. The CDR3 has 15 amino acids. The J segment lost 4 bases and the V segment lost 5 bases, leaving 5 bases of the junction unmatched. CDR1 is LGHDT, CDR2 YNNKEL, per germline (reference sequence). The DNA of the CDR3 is TGTGCCAGCAGCTGGGGGACAGGGGAAAATCAGCCCCAGCATTTT. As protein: CASSWGTGENQPQHF.

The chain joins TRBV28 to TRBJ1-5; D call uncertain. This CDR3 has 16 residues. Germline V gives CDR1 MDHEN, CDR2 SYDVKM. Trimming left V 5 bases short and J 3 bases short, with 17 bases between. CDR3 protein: CASSKHKPRVNQPQHF. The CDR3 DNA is TGTGCCAGCAGTAAACATAAACCCCGAGTCAATCAGCCCCAGCATTTT.

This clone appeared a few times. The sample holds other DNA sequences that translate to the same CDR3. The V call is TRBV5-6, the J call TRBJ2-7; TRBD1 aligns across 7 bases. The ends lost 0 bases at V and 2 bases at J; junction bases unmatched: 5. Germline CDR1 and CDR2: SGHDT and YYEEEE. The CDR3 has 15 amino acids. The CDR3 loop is CASSLGQGLTYEQYF. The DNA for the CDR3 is TGTGCCAGCAGCTTGGGACAGGGATTAACCTACGAGCAGTACTTC. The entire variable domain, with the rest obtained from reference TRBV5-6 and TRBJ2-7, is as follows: DAGVTQSPTHLIKTRGQQVTLRCSPKSGHDTVSWYQQALGQGPQFIFQYYEEEERQRGNFPDRFSGHQFPNYSSELNVNALLLGDSALYLCASSLGQGLTYEQYFGPGTRLTVT.

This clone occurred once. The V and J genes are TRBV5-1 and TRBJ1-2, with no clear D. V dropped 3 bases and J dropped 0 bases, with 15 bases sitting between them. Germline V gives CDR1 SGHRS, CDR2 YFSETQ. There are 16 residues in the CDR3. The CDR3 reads CASSSARGRTNYGYTF. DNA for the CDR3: TGCGCCAGCAGCTCGGCCCGCGGACGTACTAACTATGGCTACACCTTC.

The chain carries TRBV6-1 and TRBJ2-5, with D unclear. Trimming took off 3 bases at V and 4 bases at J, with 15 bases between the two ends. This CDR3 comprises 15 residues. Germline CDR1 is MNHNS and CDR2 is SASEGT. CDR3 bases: TGTGCCAGCAGTGATGGGCCGAACCTGGGAGAGACCCAGTACTTC. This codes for CASSDGPNLGETQYF.